This T cell receptor (beta chain) was recovered during a study of blood T cell repertoires in COVID-19. As originally analysed: Cell counts per sample came from amplifying reference gene primers. Sequencing used immunoSEQ multiplex PCR; TCRdb keeps in-frame clones, though not all of them. V and J calls plus clone size are reproduced from that table; the DNA served to infer D and trimming. Of 80,000 or so clones in the sample, 80% to 90% were seen once. Trimming took off 4 bases at V and 0 bases at J, with 16 bases between the two ends. This CDR3 is built from 17 residues. Germline V gene sequence: CDR1 LGHDT, CDR2 YNNKEL (reference sequence).

V usage is TRBV3-1 (or the pseudogene TRBV3-2) and J usage is TRBJ1-3; no firm D call. This TCR was recovered from a woman aged 80 or over with acute or convalescent COVID-19. The sequenced sample consisted of peripheral blood. The CDR3 region is CASSRPQGLPSGNTIYF. The CDR3 DNA follows: TGTGCCAGCAGCCGTCCACAAGGACTCCCCTCTGGAAACACCATATATTTT.